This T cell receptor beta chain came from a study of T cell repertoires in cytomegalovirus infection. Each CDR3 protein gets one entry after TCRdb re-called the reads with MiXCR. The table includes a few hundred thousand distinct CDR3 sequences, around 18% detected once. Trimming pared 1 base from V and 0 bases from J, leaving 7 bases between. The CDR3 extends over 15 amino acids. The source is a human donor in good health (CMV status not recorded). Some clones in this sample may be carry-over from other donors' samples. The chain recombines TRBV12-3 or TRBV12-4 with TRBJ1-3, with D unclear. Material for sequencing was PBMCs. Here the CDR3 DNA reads TGTGCCAGCAGTTTAGGCAGCTACTCTGGAAACACCATATATTTT. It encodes CASSLGSYSGNTIYF.